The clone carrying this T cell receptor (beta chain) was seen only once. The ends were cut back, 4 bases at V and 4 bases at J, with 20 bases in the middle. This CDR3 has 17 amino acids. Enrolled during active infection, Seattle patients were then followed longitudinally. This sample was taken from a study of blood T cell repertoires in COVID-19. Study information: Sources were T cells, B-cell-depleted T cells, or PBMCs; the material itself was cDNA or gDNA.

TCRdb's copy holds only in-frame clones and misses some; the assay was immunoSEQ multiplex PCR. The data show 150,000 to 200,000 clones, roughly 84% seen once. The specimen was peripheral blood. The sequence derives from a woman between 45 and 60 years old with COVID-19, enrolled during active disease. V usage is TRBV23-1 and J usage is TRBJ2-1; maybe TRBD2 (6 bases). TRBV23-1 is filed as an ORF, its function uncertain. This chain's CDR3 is CASSPRRATNGYNEQFF. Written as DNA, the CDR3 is TGCGCCAGCAGTCCCCGGAGGGCGACTAACGGATACAATGAGCAGTTCTTC.